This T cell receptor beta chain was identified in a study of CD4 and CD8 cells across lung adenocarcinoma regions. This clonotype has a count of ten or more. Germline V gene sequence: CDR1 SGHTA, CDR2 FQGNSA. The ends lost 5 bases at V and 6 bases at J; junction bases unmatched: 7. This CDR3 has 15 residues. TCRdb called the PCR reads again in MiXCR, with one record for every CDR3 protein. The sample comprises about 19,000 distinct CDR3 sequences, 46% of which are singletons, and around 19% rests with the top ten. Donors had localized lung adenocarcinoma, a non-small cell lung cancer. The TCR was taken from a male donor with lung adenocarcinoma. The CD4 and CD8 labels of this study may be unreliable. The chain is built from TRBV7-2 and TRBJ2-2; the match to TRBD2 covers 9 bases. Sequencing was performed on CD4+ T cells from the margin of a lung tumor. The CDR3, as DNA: TGTGCCAGCAGCCAAGGGACTAGCTTTCCCGGGGAGCTGTTTTTT. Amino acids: CASSQGTSFPGELFF.